These T cell receptor beta chains were read from a single sample in a study of early T cells in non-severe SARS-CoV-2 infection. Each CDR3 protein is one row after TCRdb ran MiXCR on the 5' RACE reads. The data contain 80,000 to 95,000 distinct CDR3 sequences, 14% to 15% of them singletons. Sequencing was done on a sample of whole blood. These receptors were taken from an adult who was a healthcare worker with PCR-confirmed SARS-CoV-2 infection or an uninfected control (not recorded which). CDR3s include the opening cysteine and the closing phenylalanine or tryptophan. D genes are given only for firm matches. Some rows mark clone size as missing; the rest say once, few, many or name a class of expanded clone.

CDR3 length: 15; V gene: TRBV6-5; J gene: TRBJ1-4; D gene: NA; clone size: few; CDR3 DNA: TGTGCCAGCACTCACGGCGGCAGGGGCCATGAAAAACTGTTTTTT; CDR3 protein: CASTHGGRGHEKLFF
CDR3 length: 14; V gene: TRBV27; J gene: TRBJ1-1; D gene: NA; clone size: NA; CDR3 DNA: TGTGCCAGCAGTTTGCATCCAGGGTTTACTGAAGCTTTCTTT; CDR3 protein: CASSLHPGFTEAFF
CDR3 length: 15; V gene: TRBV2; J gene: TRBJ1-6; D gene: NA; clone size: NA; CDR3 DNA: TGTGCCAGCAGTGAAGCGTTGGGACCTAATTCACCCCTCCACTTT; CDR3 protein: CASSEALGPNSPLHF
CDR3 length: 14; V gene: TRBV12-3/TRBV12-4; J gene: TRBJ1-2; D gene: NA; clone size: many; CDR3 DNA: TGTGCCAGCAGGCATCCTCAGGGGTTCGATGGCTACACCTTC; CDR3 protein: CASRHPQGFDGYTF
CDR3 length: 15; V gene: TRBV6-5; J gene: TRBJ1-3; D gene: NA; clone size: few; CDR3 DNA: TGTGCCAGCATCGAACCGGACAGACACAAAAACACCATATATTTT; CDR3 protein: CASIEPDRHKNTIYF
CDR3 length: 16; V gene: TRBV27; J gene: TRBJ1-6; D gene: NA; clone size: many; CDR3 DNA: TGTGCCAGCAGTCGAAGACTGGGTTACGATTATTCACCCCTCCACTTT; CDR3 protein: CASSRRLGYDYSPLHF
CDR3 length: 15; V gene: TRBV7-8; J gene: TRBJ1-5; D gene: NA; clone size: NA; CDR3 DNA: TGTGCCAGCAGCTCCCTGGGAGGATACAATCAGCCCCAGCATTTT; CDR3 protein: CASSSLGGYNQPQHF
CDR3 length: 14; V gene: TRBV21-1; J gene: TRBJ2-7; D gene: NA; clone size: few; CDR3 DNA: TGTGCCAGCAGCAAAGCGCCCCAGGCCTACGAGCAGTACTTC; CDR3 protein: CASSKAPQAYEQYF
CDR3 length: 14; V gene: TRBV30; J gene: TRBJ2-7; D gene: NA; clone size: few; CDR3 DNA: TGTGCCTGGAGTCGATCACAGGGCACCTACGAGCAGTACTTC; CDR3 protein: CAWSRSQGTYEQYF
CDR3 length: 14; V gene: TRBV5-4; J gene: TRBJ2-7; D gene: TRBD1; clone size: many; CDR3 DNA: TGTGCCAGCAGCTTGAGGGGACAGACCTACGAGCAGTACTTC; CDR3 protein: CASSLRGQTYEQYF
CDR3 length: 15; V gene: TRBV28; J gene: TRBJ2-5; D gene: TRBD2; clone size: few; CDR3 DNA: TGTGCCAGCAGTTTTCCGACTAGCGGGCAAGAGACCCAGTACTTC; CDR3 protein: CASSFPTSGQETQYF
CDR3 length: 13; V gene: TRBV6-1; J gene: TRBJ1-5; D gene: NA; clone size: NA; CDR3 DNA: TGTGCCAGCAGTGGGGGGGTTAGTCAGCCCCAGCATTTT; CDR3 protein: CASSGGVSQPQHF
CDR3 length: 14; V gene: TRBV2; J gene: TRBJ2-3; D gene: NA; clone size: few; CDR3 DNA: TGTGCCAGCAGTACCGTGATTAGCACAGATACGCAGTATTTT; CDR3 protein: CASSTVISTDTQYF
CDR3 length: 14; V gene: TRBV6-4; J gene: TRBJ2-1; D gene: NA; clone size: many; CDR3 DNA: TGTGCCAGCAGCGTGGGGCCCGAGGCCAATGAGCAGTTCTTC; CDR3 protein: CASSVGPEANEQFF
CDR3 length: 12; V gene: TRBV2; J gene: TRBJ2-7; D gene: TRBD1; clone size: NA; CDR3 DNA: TGTGCCATGACAGGGTGGTCCTACGAGCAGTACTTC; CDR3 protein: CAMTGWSYEQYF
CDR3 length: 16; V gene: TRBV12-3/TRBV12-4; J gene: TRBJ2-1; D gene: TRBD2; clone size: NA; CDR3 DNA: TGTGCCAGCAGCTTCTTAAGCGGGGGGACTAACAATGAGCAGTTCTTC; CDR3 protein: CASSFLSGGTNNEQFF
CDR3 length: 12; V gene: TRBV2; J gene: TRBJ2-5; D gene: NA; clone size: few; CDR3 DNA: TGTGCCAGCAGGCGGATGCAAGAGACCCAGTACTTC; CDR3 protein: CASRRMQETQYF
CDR3 length: 16; V gene: TRBV6-5; J gene: TRBJ1-1; D gene: NA; clone size: many; CDR3 DNA: TGTGCCAGCAGTTACTCCCTTGTTTTAGGAAACACTGAAGCTTTCTTT; CDR3 protein: CASSYSLVLGNTEAFF
CDR3 length: 14; V gene: TRBV6-2/TRBV6-3; J gene: TRBJ1-2; D gene: NA; clone size: few; CDR3 DNA: TGTGCCAGCACCCACCTCCCTCGGACGACTGGCTACACCTTC; CDR3 protein: CASTHLPRTTGYTF
CDR3 length: 14; V gene: TRBV7-9; J gene: TRBJ1-2; D gene: NA; clone size: once; CDR3 DNA: TGTGCCAGCAGCTTATCACAGACAGGATATGGCTACACCTTC; CDR3 protein: CASSLSQTGYGYTF
CDR3 length: 15; V gene: TRBV10-1; J gene: TRBJ1-4; D gene: NA; clone size: NA; CDR3 DNA: TGCGCCAGGGATACAGGGTTGGTAACTAATGAAAAACTGTTTTTT; CDR3 protein: CARDTGLVTNEKLFF
CDR3 length: 15; V gene: TRBV18; J gene: TRBJ1-2; D gene: NA; clone size: few; CDR3 DNA: TGTGCCAGCTCACCTCCGGGACGGAGTAACTATGGCTACACCTTC; CDR3 protein: CASSPPGRSNYGYTF
CDR3 length: 13; V gene: TRBV29-1; J gene: TRBJ2-6; D gene: NA; clone size: many; CDR3 DNA: TGCAGCGTTGTGGGCTCTGGGGCCAACGTCCTGACTTTC; CDR3 protein: CSVVGSGANVLTF
CDR3 length: 13; V gene: TRBV29-1; J gene: TRBJ2-1; D gene: NA; clone size: NA; CDR3 DNA: TGCAGCGTTGGGTGGGACCGACTCCGGCAGTTGTTCTTC; CDR3 protein: CSVGWDRLRQLFF
CDR3 length: 13; V gene: TRBV10-3; J gene: TRBJ2-7; D gene: TRBD2; clone size: NA; CDR3 DNA: TGTGCCATCAGTAATAGCGGGGGCGACGAGCAGTACTTC; CDR3 protein: CAISNSGGDEQYF
CDR3 length: 14; V gene: TRBV7-9; J gene: TRBJ1-4; D gene: NA; clone size: few; CDR3 DNA: TGTGCCAGCAGCCCCGGGAGTACTAATGAAAAACTGTTTTTT; CDR3 protein: CASSPGSTNEKLFF
CDR3 length: 13; V gene: TRBV30; J gene: TRBJ2-5; D gene: NA; clone size: few; CDR3 DNA: TGTGCCTGGAGTGCCACCCTGGGGGAGACCCAGTACTTC; CDR3 protein: CAWSATLGETQYF
CDR3 length: 11; V gene: TRBV28; J gene: TRBJ2-7; D gene: NA; clone size: many; CDR3 DNA: TGTGCCAGCAGTTTACTCCTCGAGCAGTACTTC; CDR3 protein: CASSLLLEQYF
CDR3 length: 15; V gene: TRBV18; J gene: TRBJ2-7; D gene: NA; clone size: NA; CDR3 DNA: TGTGCCAGCTCATCATGGACGCAGGGACCCTACGAGCAGTACTTC; CDR3 protein: CASSSWTQGPYEQYF
CDR3 length: 18; V gene: TRBV5-6; J gene: TRBJ1-3; D gene: NA; clone size: NA; CDR3 DNA: TGTGCCAGCAGCCCGTTTCCCCCCCGGACCAGGGATTCCAACACCATATATTTT; CDR3 protein: CASSPFPPRTRDSNTIYF
CDR3 length: 11; V gene: TRBV29-1; J gene: TRBJ2-7; D gene: NA; clone size: few; CDR3 DNA: TGCAGCGTCGGGAGCTCCTACGAGCAGTACTTC; CDR3 protein: CSVGSSYEQYF
CDR3 length: 13; V gene: TRBV12-3/TRBV12-4; J gene: TRBJ1-1; D gene: NA; clone size: few; CDR3 DNA: TGTGCCACCCAGTGGCCGTTGAACACTGAAGCTTTCTTT; CDR3 protein: CATQWPLNTEAFF
CDR3 length: 13; V gene: TRBV29-1; J gene: TRBJ2-3; D gene: NA; clone size: NA; CDR3 DNA: TGCAGCGTCCGGGGCCGAAACACAGATACGCAGTATTTT; CDR3 protein: CSVRGRNTDTQYF
CDR3 length: 16; V gene: TRBV6-5; J gene: TRBJ1-2; D gene: TRBD1; clone size: NA; CDR3 DNA: TGTGCCAGCAGTTACCCTCCGGGACAGGGGGCCGGCGGCTACACCTTC; CDR3 protein: CASSYPPGQGAGGYTF
CDR3 length: 13; V gene: TRBV29-1; J gene: TRBJ2-2; D gene: TRBD1; clone size: NA; CDR3 DNA: TGCAGCGCGCTACAGGGGGACACCGGGGAGCTGTTTTTT; CDR3 protein: CSALQGDTGELFF
CDR3 length: 16; V gene: TRBV6-1; J gene: TRBJ2-7; D gene: NA; clone size: NA; CDR3 DNA: TGTGCCAGCAGTGACCGAGGGGCAGGGGAGACCTACGAGCAGTACTTC; CDR3 protein: CASSDRGAGETYEQYF
CDR3 length: 13; V gene: TRBV27; J gene: TRBJ1-1; D gene: TRBD1; clone size: many; CDR3 DNA: TGTGCCAGCTCGGGACAGGGGTACACTGAAGCTTTCTTT; CDR3 protein: CASSGQGYTEAFF